This TCR beta chain was observed in a study of blood T cell repertoires in COVID-19. Under the authors' procedure: Amplification with reference gene primers provided the estimates of nucleated cell counts. Here immunoSEQ multiplex PCR was the method, and the copy in TCRdb shows in-frame clones only, minus some. V and J calls plus clone size are reproduced from that table; the DNA served to infer D and trimming. The repertoire holds over 90,000 clones, 80% to 95% seen once, with 1.9% in the top ten. The clonotype comes from a woman aged 45-59 years with COVID-19, enrolled during active disease. The sequenced sample was peripheral blood.

DNA for the CDR3: TGTGCCAGCAGCTACAGGACTAGCGGGGGGCCCAAGGATTACGAGCAGTACTTC. This translates into CASSYRTSGGPKDYEQYF. This chain links TRBV2 with TRBJ2-7, with 14 bases lining up with TRBD2. This CDR3 is built from 18 residues. Germline CDR1 reads SNHLY; CDR2 reads FYNNEI. Trimming removed 6 bases from V and 4 bases from J; junction bases left unmatched: 14.